A selection of T cell receptor beta chains follows, all from one sample in a study of cytomegalovirus exposure and HLA in healthy donors. Sequencing was performed with immunoSEQ multiplex PCR; in TCRdb, only in-frame clones are kept and a portion is missing. The sample lists under 150,000 clones; 70% to 80% were seen once. The specimen sequenced was PBMCs. The receptors come from a woman in her forties or fifties in good health and CMV-seropositive. Each CDR3 is given with its conserved first and last residue. The D gene is left open where the match is weak.

cdr3_nt	cdr3_aa	d_call	j_call	v_call
TGTGCTAGTGGTCCGGGTCAGGGGGCGTGGGAGACCCAGTACTTC	CASGPGQGAWETQYF	TRBD1	TRBJ2-5	TRBV12-5
TGTGCCAGCAGCCCTACTGGGGGGGCCTTCTACAATGAGCAGTTCTTC	CASSPTGGAFYNEQFF	-	TRBJ2-1	TRBV4-2
TGCGCCAGCAGTTTCCTACTAGCGGACGAGCAGTACTTC	CASSFLLADEQYF	TRBD2	TRBJ2-7	TRBV5-1
TGTGCCAGCAGTTTTTCCCCCAGGACAGGGTCTAATGAAGCTTTCTTT	CASSFSPRTGSNEAFF	TRBD1	TRBJ1-1	TRBV28
TGTGCCAGCAGCTCTCGTGGGGCCGGGACACTTCTATCCTACGAGCAGTACTTC	CASSSRGAGTLLSYEQYF	-	TRBJ2-7	TRBV11-1
TGTGCCAGCAGCCAAGATGCCCGAGGATTGAGCTCCTACGAGCAGTACTTC	CASSQDARGLSSYEQYF	-	TRBJ2-7	TRBV4-2
TGCGCCAGCAGCTTGAGTGTCCTAAACTACGAGCAGTACTTC	CASSLSVLNYEQYF	-	TRBJ2-7	TRBV5-1
TGTGCCAGCGCCACTAGCGGGGGAGGGGAGACCCAGTACTTC	CASATSGGGETQYF	TRBD2	TRBJ2-5	TRBV7-2
TGTGCCAGCAGTTGGCCCTCGGGACAGGGGTACACTGAAGCTTTCTTT	CASSWPSGQGYTEAFF	TRBD1	TRBJ1-1	TRBV28
TGTGCCAGCAGCTTACTGCAGGGAGGAAGGGACACTGAAGCTTTCTTT	CASSLLQGGRDTEAFF	-	TRBJ1-1	TRBV7-9